This TCR beta chain was identified during a study of CD8+CD57+ T cells in acquired aplastic anemia. Both TCR beta VDJ combination and CDR3 sequence profiling were carried out. Genomic DNA was the template for this profiling. TCRdb independently ran MiXCR on the reads; one entry per CDR3 protein. In the table there are under 500,000 distinct CDR3 sequences, under 40% of which are singletons. Previously, flow cytometry had revealed CD8+CD57+ cell expansion in the patients chosen for sequencing. V was trimmed by 1 base and J by 7 bases, leaving 7 bases between them. Germline assignment: CDR1 GTSNPN and CDR2 SVGIG (reference sequence). This CDR3 has 11 residues.

This sequence originates from a human donor with aplastic anemia. Sequencing used sorted CD4+, CD8+, or CD8+CD57+ T cells (not recorded which) from PBMCs. This chain uses TRBV30 with TRBJ1-1; tentatively, D is TRBD1 (6 bases). This CDR3 reads CAWSEQGEAFF. DNA for the CDR3: TGTGCCTGGAGTGAACAGGGTGAAGCTTTCTTT.